This T cell receptor beta chain was identified in a study of control samples from healthy donors and cancer patients. Method: immunoSEQ multiplex PCR; TCRdb's copy keeps in-frame clones and lacks some. The data show roughly 59,000 clones, about 92% seen once. CDR3 length: 15 amino acids. Losses at the gene ends were 4 bases for V and 4 bases for J; bases not matched to a gene: 9. Germline V lookup: CDR1 LGHDT, CDR2 YNNKEL (reference sequence). This chain joins TRBV3-1 (or the pseudogene TRBV3-2) and TRBJ1-2, with 7 positions matching TRBD1. This clonotype originated in a man aged 40-50 years with colorectal cancer. The specimen was PBMCs. For the CDR3, the DNA is TGTGCCAGCAGCCGTCCCAGGGGGAGAGCCTATGGCTACACCTTC. It translates to CASSRPRGRAYGYTF.